This T cell receptor beta chain is drawn from a study of blood T cell repertoires in COVID-19. This table comes from immunoSEQ multiplex PCR, and its TCRdb copy is limited to in-frame clones, with some not included. This sample has approximately 280,000 clones; roughly 90% occur once, and the top ten carry 6% to 7%. Germline V lookup: CDR1 SNHLY, CDR2 FYNNEI. The CDR3 is made up of 14 amino acids. Losses at the gene ends were 4 bases for V and 4 bases for J; bases not matched to a gene: 4. The chain carries TRBV2 and TRBJ2-1; 7 bases align to TRBD1. The receptor comes from a woman younger than 45 with COVID-19, enrolled during active disease. The sample comprised peripheral blood. CDR3 residues: CASSVGTEYNEQFF. The CDR3 DNA follows: TGTGCCAGCAGTGTCGGGACAGAGTACAATGAGCAGTTCTTC.